This T cell receptor (beta chain) was identified in a study of somatic mutations in cytotoxic T cells in rheumatoid arthritis. Study results and caveats: Adjustment for multiple comparisons was not applied to the slight TRBV07 underrepresentation observed in rheumatoid arthritis patients. CD8+ T-cell clonality did not differ significantly between rheumatoid arthritis patients and age-matched healthy controls.

Isolating CD4+ and CD8+ cells involved positive magnetic bead selection on an AutoMACS. Their purity was then checked by flow cytometry. Concerning this clone: What it binds is unknown.

Germline assignment: CDR1 SGHDT and CDR2 YYEEEE. The V gene end was trimmed by 4 bases and the J gene end by 2 bases; junction bases not matched to a gene: 6. CDR3 length equals 16 residues. Clones were read by immunoSEQ multiplex PCR, and TCRdb kept only the in-frame ones, dropping some. The top ten hold 22% of the sample, which has 10,000 to 15,000 clones, approximately 80% seen once. This clonotype originated in an adult with rheumatoid arthritis. The sample consisted of CD8+ T cells sorted from blood. This chain joins TRBV5-6 and TRBJ2-5; 12 bases line up with TRBD1. This CDR3 reads CASSTWDRGPQETQYF. In DNA form, the CDR3 reads TGTGCCAGCAGCACCTGGGACAGGGGGCCTCAAGAGACCCAGTACTTC.